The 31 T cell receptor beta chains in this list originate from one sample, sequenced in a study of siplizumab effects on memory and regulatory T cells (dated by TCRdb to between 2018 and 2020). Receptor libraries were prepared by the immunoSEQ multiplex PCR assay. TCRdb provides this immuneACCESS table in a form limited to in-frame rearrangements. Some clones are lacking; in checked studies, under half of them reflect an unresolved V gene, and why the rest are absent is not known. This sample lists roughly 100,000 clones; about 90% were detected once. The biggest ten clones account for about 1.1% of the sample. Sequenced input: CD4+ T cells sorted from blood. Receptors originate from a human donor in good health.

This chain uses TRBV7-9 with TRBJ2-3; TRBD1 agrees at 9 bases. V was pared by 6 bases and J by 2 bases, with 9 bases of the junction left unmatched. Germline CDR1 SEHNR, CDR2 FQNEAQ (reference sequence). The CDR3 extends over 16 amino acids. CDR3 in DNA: TGTGCCAGCAGTCCCGGACAGGGGACTATCACAGATACGCAGTATTTT. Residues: CASSPGQGTITDTQYF.

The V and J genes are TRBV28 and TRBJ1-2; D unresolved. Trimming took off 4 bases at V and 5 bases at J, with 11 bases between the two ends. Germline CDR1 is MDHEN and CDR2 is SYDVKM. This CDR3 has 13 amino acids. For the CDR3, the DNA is TGTGCCAGCAGTTCCGGGCGGAAATATGGCTACACCTTC. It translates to CASSSGRKYGYTF.

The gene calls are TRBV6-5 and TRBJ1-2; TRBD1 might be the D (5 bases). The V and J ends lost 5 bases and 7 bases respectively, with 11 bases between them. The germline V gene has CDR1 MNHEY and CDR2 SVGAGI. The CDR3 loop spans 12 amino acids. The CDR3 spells CASSEGPRGYTF. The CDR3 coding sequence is TGTGCCAGCAGTGAGGGGCCGCGTGGCTACACCTTC.

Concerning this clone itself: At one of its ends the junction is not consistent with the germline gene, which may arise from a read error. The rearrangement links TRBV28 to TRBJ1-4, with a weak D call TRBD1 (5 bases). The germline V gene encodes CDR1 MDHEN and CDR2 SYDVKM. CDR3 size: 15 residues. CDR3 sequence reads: CASRLSQGRMVKLFF. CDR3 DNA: TGTGCCAGCAGATTATCTCAGGGCCGGATGGTAAAACTGTTTTTT.

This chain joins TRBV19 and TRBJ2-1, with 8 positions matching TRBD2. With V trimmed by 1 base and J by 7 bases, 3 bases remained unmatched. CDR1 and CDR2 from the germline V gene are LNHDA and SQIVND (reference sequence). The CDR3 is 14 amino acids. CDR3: CASSIAGGPNEQFF. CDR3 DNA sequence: TGTGCCAGTAGTATAGCGGGAGGGCCAAATGAGCAGTTCTTC.

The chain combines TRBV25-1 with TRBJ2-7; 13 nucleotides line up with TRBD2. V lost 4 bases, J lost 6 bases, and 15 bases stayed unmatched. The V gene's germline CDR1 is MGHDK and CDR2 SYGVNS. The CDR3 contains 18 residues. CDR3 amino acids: CASSGTSGRIVNLGEQYF. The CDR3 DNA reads TGTGCCAGCAGTGGGACTAGCGGGAGAATAGTGAATTTAGGCGAGCAGTACTTC.

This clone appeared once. The CDR3 protein is CASSPARQSLNTEAFF. CDR3 coding DNA: TGTGCCAGCTCACCAGCGCGACAGTCTTTGAACACTGAAGCTTTCTTT. The rearrangement joins TRBV18 to TRBJ1-1; the D gene is possibly TRBD1 (5 bases). Per the germline V gene, CDR1 is KGHSH and CDR2 is LQKENI. The CDR3 runs to 16 residues. Trimming shortened V by 2 bases and J by 0 bases, and 13 bases separated the two germline ends.

CDR3 sequence (DNA): TGTGCCAGCAGCTACGGACCGGGACAGTACTACGAGCAGTACTTC. As protein: CASSYGPGQYYEQYF. The rearrangement links TRBV5-4 to TRBJ2-7, with 7 bases fitting TRBD1. The CDR3 runs 15 residues. With V trimmed by 3 bases and J by 3 bases, 9 bases remained unmatched. CDR1 and CDR2 (germline): SGHNT, YYREEE (reference sequence).

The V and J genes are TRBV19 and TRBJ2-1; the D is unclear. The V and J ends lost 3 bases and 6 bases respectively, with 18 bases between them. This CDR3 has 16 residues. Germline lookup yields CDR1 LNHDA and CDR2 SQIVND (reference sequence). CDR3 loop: CASSMAGSVGSNEQFF. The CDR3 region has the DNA TGTGCCAGTAGTATGGCTGGATCCGTCGGTTCCAATGAGCAGTTCTTC.

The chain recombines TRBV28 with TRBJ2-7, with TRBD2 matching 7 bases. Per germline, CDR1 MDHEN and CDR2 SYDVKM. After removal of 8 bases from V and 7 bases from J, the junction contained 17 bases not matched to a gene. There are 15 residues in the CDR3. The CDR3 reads CASQTRLAGVGEQYF. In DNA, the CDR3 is TGTGCCAGCCAAACCCGTTTGGCGGGAGTCGGGGAGCAGTACTTC.

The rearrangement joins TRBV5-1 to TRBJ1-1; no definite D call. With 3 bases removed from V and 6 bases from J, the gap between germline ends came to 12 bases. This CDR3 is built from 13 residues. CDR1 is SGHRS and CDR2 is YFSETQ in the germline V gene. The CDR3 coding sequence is TGCGCCAGCAGCTCTCCCGGAGTGTCTGAAGCTTTCTTT. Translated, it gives CASSSPGVSEAFF.

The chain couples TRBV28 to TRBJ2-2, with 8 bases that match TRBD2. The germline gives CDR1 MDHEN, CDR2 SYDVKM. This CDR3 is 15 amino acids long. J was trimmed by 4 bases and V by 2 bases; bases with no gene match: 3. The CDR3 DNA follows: TGTGCCAGCAGTTTAAGCGGGAGAGGCACCGGGGAGCTGTTTTTT. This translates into CASSLSGRGTGELFF.

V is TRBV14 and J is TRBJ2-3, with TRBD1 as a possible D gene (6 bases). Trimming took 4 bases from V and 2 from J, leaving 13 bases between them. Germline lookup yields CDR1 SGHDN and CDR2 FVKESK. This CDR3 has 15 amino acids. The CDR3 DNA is TGTGCCAGCAGCCGTGGGGACACACACACAGATACGCAGTATTTT. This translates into CASSRGDTHTDTQYF. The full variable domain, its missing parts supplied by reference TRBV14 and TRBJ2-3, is EAGVTQFPSHSVIEKGQTVTLRCDPISGHDNLYWYRRVMGKEIKFLLHFVKESKQDESGMPNNRFLAERTGGTYSTLKVQPAELEDSGVYFCASSRGDTHTDTQYFGPGTRLTVL.

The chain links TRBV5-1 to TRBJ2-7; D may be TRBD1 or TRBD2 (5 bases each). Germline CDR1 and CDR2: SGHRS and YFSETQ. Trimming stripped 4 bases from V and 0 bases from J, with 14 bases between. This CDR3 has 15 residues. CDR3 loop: CASSTGPGSSYEQYF. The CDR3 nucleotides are TGCGCCAGCAGCACAGGACCGGGGAGCTCCTACGAGCAGTACTTC.

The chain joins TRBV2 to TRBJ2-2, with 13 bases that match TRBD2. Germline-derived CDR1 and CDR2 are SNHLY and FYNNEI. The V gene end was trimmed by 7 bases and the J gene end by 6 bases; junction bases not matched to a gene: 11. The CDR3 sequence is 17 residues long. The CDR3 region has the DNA TGTGCCAGCATTACCCATCTCGGACTAGCGGGAGCCGGGGAGCTGTTTTTT. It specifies CASITHLGLAGAGELFF.

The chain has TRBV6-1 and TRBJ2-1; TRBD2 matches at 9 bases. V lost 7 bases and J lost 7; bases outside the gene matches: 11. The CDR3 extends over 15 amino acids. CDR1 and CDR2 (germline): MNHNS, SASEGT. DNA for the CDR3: TGTGCCAGCAAATTTGGCGGGAGGGAAGAGAATGAGCAGTTCTTC. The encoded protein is CASKFGGREENEQFF.

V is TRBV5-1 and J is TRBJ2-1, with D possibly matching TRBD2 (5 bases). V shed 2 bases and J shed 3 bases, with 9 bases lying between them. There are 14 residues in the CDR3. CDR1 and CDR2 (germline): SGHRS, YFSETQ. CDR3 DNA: TGCGCCAGCAGCTTCCTAGCAGACTACAATGAGCAGTTCTTC. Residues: CASSFLADYNEQFF.

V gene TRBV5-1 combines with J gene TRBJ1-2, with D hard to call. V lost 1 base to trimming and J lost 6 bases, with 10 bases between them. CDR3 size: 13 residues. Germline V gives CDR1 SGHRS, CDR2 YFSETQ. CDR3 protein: CASSLRPWDGYTF. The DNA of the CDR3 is TGCGCCAGCAGCTTGAGGCCGTGGGATGGCTACACCTTC.

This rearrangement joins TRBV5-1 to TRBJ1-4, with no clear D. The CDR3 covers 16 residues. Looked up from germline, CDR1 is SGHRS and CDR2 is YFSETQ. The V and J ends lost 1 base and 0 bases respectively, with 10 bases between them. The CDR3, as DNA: TGCGCCAGCAGCTTGTCGGGGATTGCAACTAATGAAAAACTGTTTTTT. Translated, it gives CASSLSGIATNEKLFF.

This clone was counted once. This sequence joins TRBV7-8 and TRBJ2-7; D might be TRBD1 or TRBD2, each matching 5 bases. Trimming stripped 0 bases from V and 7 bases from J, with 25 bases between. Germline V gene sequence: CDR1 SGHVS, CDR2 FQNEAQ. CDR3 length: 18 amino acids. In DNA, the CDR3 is TGTGCCAGCAGCTTAGCTCGTAAATCGGGGACCCGAGCCGGAGAGCAGTACTTC. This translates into CASSLARKSGTRAGEQYF.

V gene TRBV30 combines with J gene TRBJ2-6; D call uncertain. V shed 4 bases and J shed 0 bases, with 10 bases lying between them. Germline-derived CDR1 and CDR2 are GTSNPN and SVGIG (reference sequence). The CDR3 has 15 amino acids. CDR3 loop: CAWNPATSGANVLTF. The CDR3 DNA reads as TGTGCCTGGAATCCGGCAACCTCTGGGGCCAACGTCCTGACTTTC.

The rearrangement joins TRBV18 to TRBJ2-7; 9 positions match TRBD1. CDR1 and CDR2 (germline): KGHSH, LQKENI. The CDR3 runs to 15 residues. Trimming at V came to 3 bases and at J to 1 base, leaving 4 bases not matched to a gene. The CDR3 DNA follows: TGTGCCAGCTCACCGACAGGGGGGACTTCCTACGAGCAGTACTTC. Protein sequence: CASSPTGGTSYEQYF.

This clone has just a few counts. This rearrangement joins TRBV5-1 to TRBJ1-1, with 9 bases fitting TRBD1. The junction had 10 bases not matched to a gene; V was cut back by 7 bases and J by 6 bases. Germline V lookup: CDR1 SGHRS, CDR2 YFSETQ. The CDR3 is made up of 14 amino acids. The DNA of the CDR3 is TGCGCCAGCGGGCCCGACAGGGGGATATCTGAAGCTTTCTTT. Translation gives CASGPDRGISEAFF.

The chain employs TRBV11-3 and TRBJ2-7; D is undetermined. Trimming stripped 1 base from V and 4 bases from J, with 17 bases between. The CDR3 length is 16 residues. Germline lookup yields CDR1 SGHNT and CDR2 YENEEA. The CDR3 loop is CASSLVGRMPVYEQYF. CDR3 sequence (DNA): TGTGCCAGCAGCTTAGTCGGCAGGATGCCCGTTTACGAGCAGTACTTC. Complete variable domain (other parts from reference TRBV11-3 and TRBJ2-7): EAGVVQSPRYKIIEKKQPVAFWCNPISGHNTLYWYLQNLGQGPELLIRYENEEAVDDSQLPKDRFSAERLKGVDSTLKIQPAELGDSAVYLCASSLVGRMPVYEQYFGPGTRLTVT.

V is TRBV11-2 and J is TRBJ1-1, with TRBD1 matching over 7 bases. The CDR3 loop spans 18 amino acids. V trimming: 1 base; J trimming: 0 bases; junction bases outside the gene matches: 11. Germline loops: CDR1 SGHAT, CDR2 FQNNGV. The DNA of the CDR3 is TGTGCCAGCAGCTTAGCCCACTATTACAGGGGAATGAACACTGAAGCTTTCTTT. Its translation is CASSLAHYYRGMNTEAFF.

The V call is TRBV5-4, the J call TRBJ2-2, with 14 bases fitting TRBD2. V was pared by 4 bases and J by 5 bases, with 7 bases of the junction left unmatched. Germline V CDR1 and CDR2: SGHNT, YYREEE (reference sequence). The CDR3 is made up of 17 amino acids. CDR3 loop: CASSGKGLAGGTGELFF. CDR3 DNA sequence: TGTGCCAGCAGCGGAAAAGGACTAGCGGGAGGAACCGGGGAGCTGTTTTTT.

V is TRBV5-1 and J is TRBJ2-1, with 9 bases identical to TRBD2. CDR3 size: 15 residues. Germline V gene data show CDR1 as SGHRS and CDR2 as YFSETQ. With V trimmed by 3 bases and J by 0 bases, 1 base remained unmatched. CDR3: CASSSTSGSYNEQFF. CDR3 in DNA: TGCGCCAGCAGCTCGACTAGCGGCTCCTACAATGAGCAGTTCTTC.

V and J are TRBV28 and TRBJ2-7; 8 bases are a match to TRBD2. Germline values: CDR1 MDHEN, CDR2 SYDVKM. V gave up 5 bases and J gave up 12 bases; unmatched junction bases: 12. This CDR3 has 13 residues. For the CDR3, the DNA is TGTGCCAGCAGTCCGGGGGGGGCGGTGGTTTGGTACTTC. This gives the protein CASSPGGAVVWYF.

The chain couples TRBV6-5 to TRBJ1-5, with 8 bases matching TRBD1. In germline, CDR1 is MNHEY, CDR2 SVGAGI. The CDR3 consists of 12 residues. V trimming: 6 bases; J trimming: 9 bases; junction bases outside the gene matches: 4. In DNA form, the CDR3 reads TGTGCCAGCAGAGACAGGGGCGGGCCCCAGCATTTT. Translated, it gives CASRDRGGPQHF.

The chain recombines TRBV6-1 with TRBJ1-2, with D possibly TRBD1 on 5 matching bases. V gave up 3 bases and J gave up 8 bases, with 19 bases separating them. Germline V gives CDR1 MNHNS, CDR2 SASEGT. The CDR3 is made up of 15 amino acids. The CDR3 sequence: CASSDPGRWDWGYTF. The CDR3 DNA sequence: TGTGCCAGCAGTGATCCGGGACGCTGGGATTGGGGCTACACCTTC.

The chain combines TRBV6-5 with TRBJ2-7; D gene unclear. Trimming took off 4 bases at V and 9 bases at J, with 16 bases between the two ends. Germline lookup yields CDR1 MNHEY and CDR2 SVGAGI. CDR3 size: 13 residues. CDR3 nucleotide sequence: TGTGCCAGCAGTTGGTCGGCCAGCCAGGTGCAGTACTTC. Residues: CASSWSASQVQYF.